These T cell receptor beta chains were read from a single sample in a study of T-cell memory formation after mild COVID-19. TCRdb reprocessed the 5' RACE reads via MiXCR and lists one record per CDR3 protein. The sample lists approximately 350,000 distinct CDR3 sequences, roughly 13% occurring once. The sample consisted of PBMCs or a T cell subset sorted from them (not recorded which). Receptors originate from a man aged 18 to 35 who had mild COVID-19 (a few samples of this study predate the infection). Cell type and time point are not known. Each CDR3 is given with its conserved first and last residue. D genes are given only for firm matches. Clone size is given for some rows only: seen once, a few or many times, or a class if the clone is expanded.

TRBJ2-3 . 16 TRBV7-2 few TGTGCCAGCAGCCCCCCACGGAGGAGTCGCACAGATACGCAGTATTTT CASSPPRRSRTDTQYF
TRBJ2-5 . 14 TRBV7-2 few TGTGCCAGCAGCTCGTTCGGGTCCCAAGAGACCCAGTACTTC CASSSFGSQETQYF
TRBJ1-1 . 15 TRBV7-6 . TGTGCCAGCAGCCTCGGAGTGGCGGGGAACACTGAAGCTTTCTTT CASSLGVAGNTEAFF
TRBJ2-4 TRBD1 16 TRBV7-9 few TGTGCCAGCAGTCTAACAGGGGTATACGCCAAAAACATTCAGTACTTC CASSLTGVYAKNIQYF
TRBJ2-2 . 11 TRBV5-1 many TGCGCCAGCATAATAGCCGGGGAGCTGTTTTTT CASIIAGELFF
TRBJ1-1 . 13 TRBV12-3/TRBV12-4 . TGTGCCAGCAGGATACAGTTGAACACTGAAGCTTTCTTT CASRIQLNTEAFF
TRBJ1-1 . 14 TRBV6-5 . TGTGCCAGCAGTTACGTTTGGCAGAACACTGAAGCTTTCTTT CASSYVWQNTEAFF
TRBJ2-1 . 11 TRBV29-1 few TGCAGCGTCAGACAGTACAATGAGCAGTTCTTC CSVRQYNEQFF
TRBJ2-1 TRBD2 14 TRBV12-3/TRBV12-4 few TGTGCCAGCAGTCACAGCGGGGGCGACAATGAGCAGTTCTTC CASSHSGGDNEQFF
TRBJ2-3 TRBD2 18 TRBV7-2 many TGTGCCAGCAGCCCAAACCGCCCAGGACTAGCCCCTGGAGATACGCAGTATTTT CASSPNRPGLAPGDTQYF
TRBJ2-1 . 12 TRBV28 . TGTGCCAGCAATCGGCGGGCGGTCGAGCAGTTCTTC CASNRRAVEQFF
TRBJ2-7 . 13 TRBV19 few TGTGCCAGTAGTATCGGAGGGTTATACGAGCAGTACTTC CASSIGGLYEQYF
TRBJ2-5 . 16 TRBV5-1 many TGCGCCAGCAGCTTGGCGGACACCTCCTCGGGGGAGACCCAGTACTTC CASSLADTSSGETQYF
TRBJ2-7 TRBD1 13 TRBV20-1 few TGCAGTGCCAGACAGGGTTCGACCTACGAGCAGTACTTC CSARQGSTYEQYF
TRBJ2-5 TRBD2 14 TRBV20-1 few TGCAGTGCTTGGGATAGCGGGGGACAAGAGACCCAGTACTTC CSAWDSGGQETQYF
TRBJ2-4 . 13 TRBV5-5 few TGTGCCAGCAGCCTAGGGGGGCTGAACATTCAGTACTTC CASSLGGLNIQYF
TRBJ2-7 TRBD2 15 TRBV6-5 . TGTGCCAGCACTCCGCTAGCGGGGGGGTCCTACGAGCAGTACTTC CASTPLAGGSYEQYF
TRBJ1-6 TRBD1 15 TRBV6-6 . TGTGCCAGCAGATTAGGACAGGGTCGCGTTTCACCCCTCCACTTT CASRLGQGRVSPLHF
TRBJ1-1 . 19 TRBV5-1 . TGCGCCAGCAAGAGGTTCTCCCAAAACAGGGTAACCCTAACCGCTGAAGCTTTCTTT CASKRFSQNRVTLTAEAFF
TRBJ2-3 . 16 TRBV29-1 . TGCAGCGTTGAAGAATGGAGGGTAGGGTCACAAGATACGCAGTATTTT CSVEEWRVGSQDTQYF
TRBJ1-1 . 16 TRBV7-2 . TGTGCCAGCAGCTTAATCCCTGGGCGGGGCTTTGCTGAAGCTTTCTTT CASSLIPGRGFAEAFF
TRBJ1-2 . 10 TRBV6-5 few TGTGCCACTTATAGGGATGGCTACACCTTC CATYRDGYTF
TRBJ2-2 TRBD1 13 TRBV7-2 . TGTGCCAGCAGCTACAGGGGGCCCGGGGAGCTGTTTTTT CASSYRGPGELFF
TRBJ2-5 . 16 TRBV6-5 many TGTGCCAGCAGTTCCCGGACGGGCATCGGCTCGGAGACCCAGTACTTC CASSSRTGIGSETQYF
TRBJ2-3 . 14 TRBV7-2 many TGTGCCAGCGTGAGGAGAGCCCCAGGGGATACGCAGTATTTT CASVRRAPGDTQYF
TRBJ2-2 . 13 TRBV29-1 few TGCAGCGTTGGGCAGTGGAACACCGGGGAGCTGTTTTTT CSVGQWNTGELFF
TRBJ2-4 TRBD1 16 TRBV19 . TGTGCCAGTAGTATAGTGGCCGGGACAGGGGGGAACATTCAGTACTTC CASSIVAGTGGNIQYF
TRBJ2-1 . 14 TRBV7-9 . TGTGCCAGCAGCTTACTATACGGCGGGATTGAGCAGTTCTTC CASSLLYGGIEQFF
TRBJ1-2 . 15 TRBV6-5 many TGTGCCAGCGCGGATCCACCGGGGGGTAACTATGGCTACACCTTC CASADPPGGNYGYTF
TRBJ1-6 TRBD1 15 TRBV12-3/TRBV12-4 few TGTGCCAGCAGCCGAGGGGGCGCCTTTGGTTCACCCCTCCACTTT CASSRGGAFGSPLHF
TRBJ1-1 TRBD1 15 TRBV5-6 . TGTGCCAGCAGCTTGCCTACGGGACAGGGGACTGAAGCTTTCTTT CASSLPTGQGTEAFF
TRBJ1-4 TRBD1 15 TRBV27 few TGTGCCAGCAGTTTCCGGGGACAGGGGTTTGGAAAACTGTTTTTT CASSFRGQGFGKLFF
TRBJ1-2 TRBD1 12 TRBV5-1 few TGCGCCAGCAGCTATAGGGGGCAAGGCTACACCTTC CASSYRGQGYTF
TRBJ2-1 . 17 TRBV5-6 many TGTGCCAGCAGCTGGCTTAAGGGCGGCAGCTCCTACAATGAGCAGTTCTTC CASSWLKGGSSYNEQFF
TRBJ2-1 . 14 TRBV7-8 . TGTGCCAGCAGCTTAAGGGAGCAGGGCGGCGAGCAGTTCTTC CASSLREQGGEQFF
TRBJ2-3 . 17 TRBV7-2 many TGTGCCAGCAGCTTAGGGGTCCAACGGGGCACCACAGATACGCAGTATTTT CASSLGVQRGTTDTQYF
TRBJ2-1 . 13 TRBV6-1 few TGTGCCAGCAGCCGACAGTCCTACAATGAGCAGTTCTTC CASSRQSYNEQFF
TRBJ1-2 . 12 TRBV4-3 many TGCGCCAGCAGCCAAGACGGCTATGGCTACACCTTC CASSQDGYGYTF
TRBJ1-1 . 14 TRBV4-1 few TGCGCCAGCAGCCCCTCGGACATCTACACTGAAGCTTTCTTT CASSPSDIYTEAFF
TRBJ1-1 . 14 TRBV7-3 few TGTGCCAGCAGCCCAGGACACTCGAACACTGAAGCTTTCTTT CASSPGHSNTEAFF
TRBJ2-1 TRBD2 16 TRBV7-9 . TGTGCCAGCAGCCCCACCCCGGGGGGGCGGTACAATGAGCAGTTCTTC CASSPTPGGRYNEQFF
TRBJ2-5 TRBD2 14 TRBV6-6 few TGTGCCAGCAGCACTAGCGACAACCAAGAGACCCAGTACTTC CASSTSDNQETQYF
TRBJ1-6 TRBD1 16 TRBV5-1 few TGCGCCAGCAGCTTGGCCGTGACAGGGGATGGGTCACCCCTCCACTTT CASSLAVTGDGSPLHF
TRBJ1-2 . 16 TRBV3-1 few TGTGCCAGCAGCCAAGATCACCAGGGCCTCGTTTATGGCTACACCTTC CASSQDHQGLVYGYTF
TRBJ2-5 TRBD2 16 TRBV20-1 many TGCAGTGCTAGAGATCGACCGGGGGGGCCTAGTGAGACCCAGTACTTC CSARDRPGGPSETQYF
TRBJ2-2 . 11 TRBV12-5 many TGTGCTAGTGGTCCACGGGAGGAGCTGTTTTTT CASGPREELFF
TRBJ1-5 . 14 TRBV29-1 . TGCAGCGTTGAAGAAAGGGGCGCAGGGCAGCCCCAGCATTTT CSVEERGAGQPQHF
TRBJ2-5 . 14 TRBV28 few TGTGCCAGCAGTTTCTCTCCGGGGTTGGAGACCCAGTACTTC CASSFSPGLETQYF
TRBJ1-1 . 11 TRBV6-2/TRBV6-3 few TGTGCCAGCAGTTACCGGGTTGAAGCTTTCTTT CASSYRVEAFF
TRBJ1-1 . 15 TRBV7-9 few TGTGCCAGCAGCGGGACCTTCGGGCAGGTCAAAGAAGCTTTCTTT CASSGTFGQVKEAFF
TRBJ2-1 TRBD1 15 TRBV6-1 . TGTGCCAGCAGCTACTGGGGACAGGGGTACAATGAGCAGTTCTTC CASSYWGQGYNEQFF
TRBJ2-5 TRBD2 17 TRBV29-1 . TGCAGCGTTGAAGAGTTACGGGAAGCGGGGATCCAAGAGACCCAGTACTTC CSVEELREAGIQETQYF
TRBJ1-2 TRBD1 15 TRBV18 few TGTGCCAGCTCACCTTCAAACGAGGGGGCGCGAGGCTACACCTTC CASSPSNEGARGYTF
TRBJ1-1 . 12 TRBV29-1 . TGCAGCGTGGTTCAGTCGAACACTGAAGCTTTCTTT CSVVQSNTEAFF
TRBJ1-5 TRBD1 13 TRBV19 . TGTGCCAGCCGGGACAGGGGGAGGTCGCCCCAGCATTTT CASRDRGRSPQHF
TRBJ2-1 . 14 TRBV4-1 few TGCGCCAGCAGCCAATCATGGGGGGAAAATGAGCAGTTCTTC CASSQSWGENEQFF
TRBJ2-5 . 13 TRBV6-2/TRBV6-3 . TGTGCCAGCAGTCGACTTATTGGGGAGACCCAGTACTTC CASSRLIGETQYF
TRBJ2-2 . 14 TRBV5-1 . TGCGCCAGCAGCTTCTGGCGGACCACCGGGGAGCTGTTTTTT CASSFWRTTGELFF
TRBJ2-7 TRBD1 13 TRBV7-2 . TGTGCCAGCAGCTGGGGACAGGTCTACGAGCAGTACTTC CASSWGQVYEQYF